A selection of T cell receptor beta chains follows, all from one sample in a study of cytomegalovirus exposure and HLA in healthy donors. Profiled with immunoSEQ multiplex PCR; TCRdb holds only in-frame clones, not every one. Of 90,000 to 120,000 clones listed, approximately 80% are singletons. The sequencing input was PBMCs. All receptors derive from a woman younger than 35 in good health and CMV-seropositive. Each CDR3 is given with its conserved first and last residue. The D gene is left open where the match is weak. Some rows mark clone size as missing; the rest say once, few, many or name a class of expanded clone.

CDR3aa	CDR3nt	abundance	len	v_gene	j_gene	d_gene
CASSTFQGAGETQYF	TGTGCCAGCAGTACATTTCAGGGGGCAGGTGAGACCCAGTACTTC	-	15	TRBV5-5	TRBJ2-5	TRBD1
CASSYGQGLVGKLFF	TGTGCCAGCAGTTACGGACAGGGCCTAGTTGGCAAACTGTTTTTT	-	15	TRBV6-5	TRBJ1-4	TRBD1
CASSQDRLSGSGNTQYF	TGTGCCAGCAGCCAAGATAGGCTTAGCGGGAGTGGGAATACGCAGTATTTT	-	17	TRBV4-2	TRBJ2-3	TRBD2
CASSPGPLGRVNEKLFF	TGCGCCAGCAGCCCCGGCCCTCTAGGGCGGGTCAATGAAAAACTGTTTTTT	-	17	TRBV5-1	TRBJ1-4	-
CASSRGGMNTEAFF	TGTGCCAGCAGCAGGGGCGGAATGAACACTGAAGCTTTCTTT	once	14	TRBV28	TRBJ1-1	-
CASSGDYYNEQFF	TGTGCCAGCAGCGGGGACTATTACAATGAGCAGTTCTTC	-	13	TRBV6-5	TRBJ2-1	TRBD2
CASRKDRALSYEQYF	TGTGCCAGCAGAAAGGACAGGGCCCTCTCCTACGAGCAGTACTTC	-	15	TRBV2	TRBJ2-7	TRBD1
CAISELQGNSPLHF	TGTGCCATCAGTGAGTTACAGGGTAATTCACCCCTCCACTTT	-	14	TRBV10-3	TRBJ1-6	-
CSVAGFAYEQYF	TGCAGCGTTGCAGGGTTTGCCTACGAGCAGTACTTC	-	12	TRBV29-1	TRBJ2-7	-
CASSPAGVEQFF	TGTGCCAGCAGCCCAGCGGGAGTAGAGCAGTTCTTC	once	12	TRBV5-6	TRBJ2-1	TRBD2
CASSSPGQGGYEQYF	TGTGCCAGCAGTAGTCCGGGACAGGGGGGGTACGAGCAGTACTTC	-	15	TRBV27	TRBJ2-7	TRBD1
CASSLAGYSYNEQFF	TGTGCCAGCAGCTTAGCGGGATACTCCTACAATGAGCAGTTCTTC	-	15	TRBV11-3	TRBJ2-1	-
CASSYSEGLSYEQYF	TGTGCCAGCAGTTACTCGGAGGGTTTATCCTACGAGCAGTACTTC	once	15	TRBV6-5	TRBJ2-7	-
CASRTESSNSYQETQYF	TGCGCCAGCAGAACCGAGTCCTCCAACTCGTACCAAGAGACCCAGTACTTC	once	17	TRBV5-1	TRBJ2-5	-